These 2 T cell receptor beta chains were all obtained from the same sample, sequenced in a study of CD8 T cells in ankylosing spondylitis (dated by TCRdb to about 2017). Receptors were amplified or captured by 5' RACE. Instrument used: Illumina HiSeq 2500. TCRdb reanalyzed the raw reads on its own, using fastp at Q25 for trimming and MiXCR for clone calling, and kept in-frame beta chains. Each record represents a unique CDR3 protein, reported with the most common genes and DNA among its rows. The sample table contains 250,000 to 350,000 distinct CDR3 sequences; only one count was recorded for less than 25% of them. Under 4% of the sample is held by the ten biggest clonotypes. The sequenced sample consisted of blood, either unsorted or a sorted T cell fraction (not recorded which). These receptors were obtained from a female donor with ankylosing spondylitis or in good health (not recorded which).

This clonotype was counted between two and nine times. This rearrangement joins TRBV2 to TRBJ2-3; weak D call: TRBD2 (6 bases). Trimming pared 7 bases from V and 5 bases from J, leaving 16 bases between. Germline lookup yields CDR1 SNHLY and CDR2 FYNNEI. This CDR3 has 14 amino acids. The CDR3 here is CASIGRGVKDTQYF. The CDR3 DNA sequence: TGTGCCAGCATCGGGCGGGGAGTGAAAGATACGCAGTATTTT.

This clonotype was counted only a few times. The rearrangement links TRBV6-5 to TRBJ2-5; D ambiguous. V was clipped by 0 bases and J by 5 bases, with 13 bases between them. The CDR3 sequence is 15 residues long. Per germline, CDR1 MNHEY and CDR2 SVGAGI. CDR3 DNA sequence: TGTGCCAGCAGTTACTCCTCGATAGGCAAGGAGACCCAGTACTTC. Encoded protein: CASSYSSIGKETQYF.